This is a list of T cell receptor beta chains from one sample in a study of PD-1 blockade in classical Hodgkin lymphoma. Sequencing was performed with immunoSEQ multiplex PCR; in TCRdb, only in-frame clones are kept and a portion is missing. There are just under 100,000 clones in the sample; approximately 80% occur only once, and 9% to 15% lies in the top ten. The sequenced sample was peripheral blood mononuclear cells (PBMCs), obtained at baseline. Receptor source: a human donor with classical Hodgkin lymphoma. Each CDR3 is given with its conserved first and last residue. The order of the fields is V gene, clone size, D gene, J gene, CDR3 DNA, CDR3 protein. D genes are given only for firm matches. Not every row has a clone size; where given, it reads once, few, many or a size class.

V: TRBV7-8
size: .
D: .
J: TRBJ2-1
DNA: TGTGCCAGCAGCTTAGAGGCGGGGAGCTCCTACAATGAGCAGTTCTTC
CDR3: CASSLEAGSSYNEQFF

V: TRBV28
size: .
D: .
J: TRBJ2-6
DNA: TGTGCCAGCCAAAGGACATTAGGGGCCAACGTCCTGACTTTC
CDR3: CASQRTLGANVLTF

V: TRBV2
size: few
D: .
J: TRBJ1-1
DNA: TGTGCCAGCAGTGACGGGTTCACTGAAGCTTTCTTT
CDR3: CASSDGFTEAFF

V: TRBV29-1
size: .
D: .
J: TRBJ2-2
DNA: TGCAGCGTTGCACCACGGGTAGGCACCGGGGAGCTGTTTTTT
CDR3: CSVAPRVGTGELFF

V: TRBV5-8
size: few
D: TRBD1
J: TRBJ1-5
DNA: TGTGCCAGCAGGTCCCCCGGGCAGGGGGCGAATCAGCCCCAGCATTTT
CDR3: CASRSPGQGANQPQHF

V: TRBV7-6
size: .
D: .
J: TRBJ2-2
DNA: TGTGCCAGCAGCCCCCCACTCGGGGAGCTGTTTTTT
CDR3: CASSPPLGELFF

V: TRBV7-9
size: .
D: .
J: TRBJ2-7
DNA: TGTGCCAGCAGCTTACCCGTTAAGGGCGAGCAGTACTTC
CDR3: CASSLPVKGEQYF

V: TRBV29-1
size: once
D: .
J: TRBJ2-5
DNA: TGCAGCGTTGGTCAGGAGACCCAGTACTTC
CDR3: CSVGQETQYF

V: TRBV2
size: .
D: TRBD1
J: TRBJ2-1
DNA: TGTGCCAGCTCGGGACAGGGTTACAATGAGCAGTTCTTC
CDR3: CASSGQGYNEQFF

V: TRBV28
size: .
D: .
J: TRBJ2-5
DNA: TGTGCCAGCCAACCTCCAGGCTCCAAGAGACAAGAGACCCAGTACTTC
CDR3: CASQPPGSKRQETQYF

V: TRBV6-1
size: .
D: .
J: TRBJ2-1
DNA: TGTGCCAGCACTCCGACTAGATCCTACAATGAGCAGTTCTTC
CDR3: CASTPTRSYNEQFF

V: TRBV9
size: few
D: .
J: TRBJ2-1
DNA: TGTGCCAGCAGCGTCATGGGCCCCTACAATGAGCAGTTCTTC
CDR3: CASSVMGPYNEQFF

V: TRBV5-1
size: .
D: .
J: TRBJ2-7
DNA: TGCGCCAGCAGCTTGCAGGGTAGTGACTACGAGCAGTACTTC
CDR3: CASSLQGSDYEQYF

V: TRBV7-6
size: few
D: TRBD1
J: TRBJ2-1
DNA: TGTGCCAGCAGCCTCCTTCCGGGACAGGGGTCTTACAATGAGCAGTTCTTC
CDR3: CASSLLPGQGSYNEQFF

V: TRBV18
size: .
D: .
J: TRBJ2-7
DNA: TGTGCCAGCTCAGCAGGGACCTACGAGCAGTACTTC
CDR3: CASSAGTYEQYF

V: TRBV7-8
size: once
D: .
J: TRBJ2-7
DNA: TGTGCCAGCAGCAAGACTCGATACGAGCAGTACTTC
CDR3: CASSKTRYEQYF

V: TRBV11-2
size: .
D: TRBD2
J: TRBJ2-7
DNA: TGTGCCAGCAGCACCGATGGACTAGCGGGCTACTCCTACGAGCAGTACTTC
CDR3: CASSTDGLAGYSYEQYF

V: TRBV5-5
size: .
D: TRBD1
J: TRBJ1-5
DNA: TGTGCCAGCAGCCCCGACAGGGCGGAACAGCCCCAGCATTTT
CDR3: CASSPDRAEQPQHF

V: TRBV29-1
size: .
D: TRBD1
J: TRBJ2-3
DNA: TGCAGCGTTGCCTTGATGGACAGGGCGAAGGATACGCAGTATTTT
CDR3: CSVALMDRAKDTQYF

V: TRBV5-6
size: .
D: TRBD2
J: TRBJ2-4
DNA: TGTGCCAGCAGCCCTGGGGAGGGCCGGGCCAAAAACATTCAGTACTTC
CDR3: CASSPGEGRAKNIQYF

V: TRBV10-3
size: .
D: .
J: TRBJ1-1
DNA: TGTGCCATCAGTGCGGGGGGAATGAACACTGAAGCTTTCTTT
CDR3: CAISAGGMNTEAFF

V: TRBV5-4
size: .
D: .
J: TRBJ1-2
DNA: TGTGCCAGCAGCTTGACAGGGCGTGCTAACTATGGCTACACCTTC
CDR3: CASSLTGRANYGYTF

V: TRBV7-2
size: .
D: TRBD2
J: TRBJ2-2
DNA: TGTGCCAGCAGCTTAGGCCCAGCGGGAGCGGGCGGGGAGCTGTTTTTT
CDR3: CASSLGPAGAGGELFF

V: TRBV30
size: once
D: .
J: TRBJ1-6
DNA: TGTGCCTGGAGCGGTAATTCACCCCTCCACTTT
CDR3: CAWSGNSPLHF

V: TRBV2
size: .
D: .
J: TRBJ2-7
DNA: TGTGCCAGCAGAGCCGGGTGGCGTAGTGAGGAGCAGTACTTC
CDR3: CASRAGWRSEEQYF

V: TRBV19
size: .
D: TRBD1
J: TRBJ1-1
DNA: TGTGCCAGTACCTGGGACAGCCTGAACACTGAAGCTTTCTTT
CDR3: CASTWDSLNTEAFF

V: TRBV7-8
size: .
D: .
J: TRBJ2-3
DNA: TGTGCCAGCAGCTCCCAAAGGGGGCTGGGGGGAACTAGCACAGATACGCAGTATTTT
CDR3: CASSSQRGLGGTSTDTQYF

V: TRBV30
size: .
D: .
J: TRBJ2-3
DNA: TGTGCCTGGAGTGTATTGCTAAATACGCAGTATTTT
CDR3: CAWSVLLNTQYF